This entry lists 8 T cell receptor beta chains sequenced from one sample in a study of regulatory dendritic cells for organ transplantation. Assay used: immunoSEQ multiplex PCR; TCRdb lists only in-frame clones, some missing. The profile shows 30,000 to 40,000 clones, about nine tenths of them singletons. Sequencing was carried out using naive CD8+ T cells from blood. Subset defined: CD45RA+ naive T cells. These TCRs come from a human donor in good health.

CDR3: CASLSDNSYEQYF. For the CDR3, the DNA is TGTGCCAGCCTGTCGGACAACTCCTACGAGCAGTACTTC. The gene calls are TRBV6-6 and TRBJ2-7, with a tentative D call TRBD1 (5 bases). The germline V gene has CDR1 MNHNY and CDR2 SVGAGI (reference sequence). The germline V and J ends were trimmed by 8 bases and 0 bases, with 11 bases remaining between them. This CDR3 contains 13 residues.

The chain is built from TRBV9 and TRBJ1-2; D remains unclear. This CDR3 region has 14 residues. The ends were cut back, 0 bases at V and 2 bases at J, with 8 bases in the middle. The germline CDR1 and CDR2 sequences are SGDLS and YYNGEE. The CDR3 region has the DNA TGTGCCAGCAGCGTAGGGAGTTTGAACTATGGCTACACCTTC. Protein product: CASSVGSLNYGYTF.

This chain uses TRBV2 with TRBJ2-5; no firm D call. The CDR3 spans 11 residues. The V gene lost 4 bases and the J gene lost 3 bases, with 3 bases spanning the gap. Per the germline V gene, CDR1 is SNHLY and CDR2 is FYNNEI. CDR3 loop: CASSGKETQYF. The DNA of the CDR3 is TGTGCCAGCAGTGGAAAAGAGACCCAGTACTTC.

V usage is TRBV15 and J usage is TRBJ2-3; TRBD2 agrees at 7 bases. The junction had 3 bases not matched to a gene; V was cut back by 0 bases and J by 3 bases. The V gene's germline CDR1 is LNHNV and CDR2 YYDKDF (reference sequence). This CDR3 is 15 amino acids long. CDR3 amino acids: CATSRDAGDTDTQYF. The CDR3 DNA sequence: TGTGCCACCAGCAGAGACGCGGGAGATACAGATACGCAGTATTTT.

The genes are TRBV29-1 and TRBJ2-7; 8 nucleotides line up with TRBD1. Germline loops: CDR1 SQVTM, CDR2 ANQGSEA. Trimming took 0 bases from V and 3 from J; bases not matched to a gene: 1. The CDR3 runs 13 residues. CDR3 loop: CSVEDGTGYEQYF. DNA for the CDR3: TGCAGCGTTGAAGACGGGACAGGCTACGAGCAGTACTTC.

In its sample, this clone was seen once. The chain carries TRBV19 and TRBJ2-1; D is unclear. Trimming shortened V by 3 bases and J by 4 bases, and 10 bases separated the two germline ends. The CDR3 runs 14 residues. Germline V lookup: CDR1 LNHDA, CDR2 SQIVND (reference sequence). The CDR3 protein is CASSIRSGYNEQFF. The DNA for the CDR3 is TGTGCCAGTAGTATCCGAAGTGGGTACAATGAGCAGTTCTTC.

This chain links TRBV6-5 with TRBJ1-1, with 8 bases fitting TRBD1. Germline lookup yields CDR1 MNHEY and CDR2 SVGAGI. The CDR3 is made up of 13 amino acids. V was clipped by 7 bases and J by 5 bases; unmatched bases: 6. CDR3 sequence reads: CASKNTGGTEAFF. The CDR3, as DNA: TGTGCCAGCAAAAACACAGGGGGTACTGAAGCTTTCTTT.

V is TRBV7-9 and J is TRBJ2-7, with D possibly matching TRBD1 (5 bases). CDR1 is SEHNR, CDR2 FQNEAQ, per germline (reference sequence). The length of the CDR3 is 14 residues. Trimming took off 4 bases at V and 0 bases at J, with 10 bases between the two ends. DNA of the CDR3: TGTGCCAGCAGCTCCCCGACAGACTCCTACGAGCAGTACTTC. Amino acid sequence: CASSSPTDSYEQYF.